These 23 T cell receptor beta chains came from one sample sequenced in a study of regulatory T cells in long-lasting Graves disease. TCR beta libraries were built with iRepertoire HTBI primers and Arm-PCR of CDR3 regions. TCRdb redid the calling of the multiplex PCR reads with MiXCR, one entry per CDR3 protein. The table records 600,000 to 850,000 distinct CDR3 sequences, about 30% of them present only once. As to time point: persistent/refractory GD, antithyroid drugs over 5 years with positive TRAb. From PBMCs, RNA was extracted and then used to make the TCR library. Material: peripheral blood mononuclear cells (PBMCs), obtained when the disease was refractory, from a patient treated with antithyroid drugs. The receptors shown here come from a female donor with Graves disease.

This clonotype came up a few times. V usage is TRBV7-2 and J usage is TRBJ2-7; a possible D gene is TRBD1 (5 bases). Germline loops: CDR1 SGHTA, CDR2 FQGNSA. There are 15 residues in the CDR3. V was pared by 4 bases and J by 2 bases, with 15 bases between. For the CDR3, the DNA is TGTGCCAGCAGCTCCCCCAGGGCGCCGACCTACGAGCAGTACTTC. It yields the protein CASSSPRAPTYEQYF.

This clonotype was recorded a few times. The chain carries TRBV7-3 and TRBJ2-5; D unclear. Germline CDR1 reads SGHTA; CDR2 reads FQGTGA. V dropped 8 bases and J dropped 3 bases, with 13 bases sitting between them. The CDR3 extends over 13 amino acids. CDR3 coding DNA: TGTGCCAGCTCACGTGAGGTGGAAGAGACCCAGTACTTC. As protein: CASSREVEETQYF. Full variable domain (rest looked up from reference TRBV7-3 and TRBJ2-5): GAGVSQTPSNKVTEKGKYVELRCDPISGHTALYWYRQSLGQGPEFLIYFQGTGAADDSGLPNDRFFAVRPEGSVSTLKIQRTERGDSAVYLCASSREVEETQYFGPGTRLLVL.

This sequence joins TRBV30 and TRBJ1-2; TRBD1 might be the D (5 bases). Germline assignment: CDR1 GTSNPN and CDR2 SVGIG (reference sequence). V was clipped by 4 bases and J by 0 bases, with 18 bases between them. The length of the CDR3 is 16 residues. CDR3 in amino acids: CAWMLWGLGANYGYTF. The CDR3 coding sequence is TGTGCCTGGATGCTTTGGGGCCTAGGAGCTAACTATGGCTACACCTTC.

V gene TRBV29-1 combines with J gene TRBJ1-1; possible D gene TRBD1, 5 bases. V lost 3 bases and J lost 2, with 13 bases in between. The CDR3 totals 14 residues. Per the germline V gene, CDR1 is SQVTM and CDR2 is ANQGSEA. The CDR3 protein is CSVEIRDGNTEAFF. Written as DNA, the CDR3 is TGCAGCGTTGAGATCAGGGACGGAAACACTGAAGCTTTCTTT.

The chain couples TRBV29-1 to TRBJ1-1, with TRBD1 matching 8 bases. V lost 5 bases to trimming and J lost 3 bases; unmatched junction nucleotides: 5. The CDR3 consists of 13 residues. Germline assignment: CDR1 SQVTM and CDR2 ANQGSEA. CDR3 region: CSVTTGAYTEAFF. The DNA for the CDR3 is TGCAGCGTTACGACAGGGGCGTACACTGAAGCTTTCTTT.

Note on this clonotype: Being one base from a much bigger clone, this may be a read error. The J gene is TRBJ1-2, the V gene TRBV28; D gene ambiguous. The germline V gene encodes CDR1 MDHEN and CDR2 SYDVKM. The CDR3 is 12 amino acids. V lost 8 bases and J 4 bases, leaving 11 bases between the germline ends. CDR3 coding DNA: TGTGCCAGCGGCAGCAGAGCCTATGGCTACACCTTC. Protein sequence: CASGSRAYGYTF.

J is TRBJ1-3 and V is TRBV20-1; 7 positions match TRBD1. V dropped 3 bases and J dropped 8; count of bases not matched to a gene: 10. Germline values: CDR1 DFQATT, CDR2 SNEGSKA (reference sequence). CDR3 size: 14 residues. The CDR3 loop is CSASKWGQRDTIYF. CDR3 DNA: TGCAGTGCTAGCAAATGGGGACAGCGGGACACCATATATTTT.

V and J are TRBV24-1 and TRBJ1-2, with 10 bases lining up with TRBD1. Germline values: CDR1 KGHDR, CDR2 SFDVKD. V shed 7 bases, J shed 4 bases, and the junction held 8 bases outside the gene matches. This CDR3 is 15 amino acids long. The chain's CDR3 is CATSDGGTGAYGYTF. CDR3 nucleotide sequence: TGTGCCACCAGCGATGGGGGGACAGGGGCCTATGGCTACACCTTC.

In this sample, this clonotype turned up a few times. The rearrangement links TRBV19 to TRBJ1-1; D might be TRBD1 (5 bases). With 2 bases removed from V and 3 bases from J, the gap between germline ends came to 10 bases. Germline V CDR1 and CDR2: LNHDA, SQIVND (reference sequence). The CDR3 covers 14 residues. DNA for the CDR3: TGTGCCAGTAGTATACAGGGAGTTGACACTGAAGCTTTCTTT. As protein: CASSIQGVDTEAFF.

This clonotype was recorded a few times. The J gene is TRBJ1-1, the V gene TRBV7-6, with 7 bases that match TRBD1. Germline trimming cut 2 bases from V and 4 bases from J; bases unmatched to any gene: 4. CDR1 and CDR2 (germline): SGHVS, FNYEAQ. This CDR3 spans 14 amino acids. CDR3: CASSLPGTATEAFF. CDR3 bases: TGTGCCAGCAGCTTACCTGGGACAGCCACTGAAGCTTTCTTT.

The V and J genes are TRBV29-1 and TRBJ2-7; the D is unclear. Germline CDR1 SQVTM, CDR2 ANQGSEA. CDR3 length equals 11 residues. Trimming shortened V by 6 bases and J by 7 bases, and 13 bases separated the two germline ends. The CDR3 DNA sequence: TGCAGCGTGCTTACTTGGGAAGAGCAGTACTTC. As protein: CSVLTWEEQYF.

The chain couples TRBV12-3 or TRBV12-4 to TRBJ1-1, with a tentative D call TRBD1 (6 bases). Between the trimmed V and J ends, which lost 6 bases and 10 bases, there was a span of 15 bases. This CDR3 contains 12 residues. The CDR3 sequence: CASSPDRYGAFF. The CDR3 DNA follows: TGTGCCAGCAGCCCTGACAGGTATGGAGCTTTCTTT.

The gene calls are TRBV12-3 or TRBV12-4 and TRBJ1-2; tentative D call: TRBD1 (5 bases). Trimming removed 7 bases at V and 8 bases at J, with 20 bases between. The CDR3 is 14 amino acids. The CDR3 sequence: CASTIMPRGSGYTF. DNA for the CDR3: TGTGCCAGCACCATAATGCCGCGGGGGAGCGGCTACACCTTC.

The chain couples TRBV3-1 to TRBJ1-6, with D perhaps matching TRBD1 (6 bases). CDR1 and CDR2 (germline): LGHDT, YNNKEL (reference sequence). CDR3 size: 14 residues. V was clipped by 2 bases and J by 8 bases, with 10 bases between them. The CDR3 DNA reads TGTGCCAGCAGCCAATGGGGGGGCGATTCACCCCTCCACTTT. Amino acids: CASSQWGGDSPLHF.

This chain links TRBV6-2 or TRBV6-3 with TRBJ1-5; D remains unclear. CDR1 is MNHEY, CDR2 SVGEGT, per germline. The CDR3 contains 13 residues. The germline V and J ends were trimmed by 6 bases and 5 bases, with 11 bases remaining between them. In nucleotides, the CDR3 is TGTGCCAGCAGGCTTTCAGTGGATCAGCCCCAGCATTTT. Amino acids: CASRLSVDQPQHF.

The chain recombines TRBV18 with TRBJ2-3; no clear D. Trimming pared 6 bases from V and 1 base from J, leaving 17 bases between. In germline, CDR1 is KGHSH, CDR2 LQKENI. This CDR3 has 16 amino acids. The CDR3 sequence is CASSRLSPTGTDTQYF. Here the CDR3 DNA reads TGTGCCAGCTCTAGGCTTTCTCCTACGGGCACAGATACGCAGTATTTT.

V is TRBV12-3 or TRBV12-4 and J is TRBJ2-3; TRBD2 matches at 7 bases. The V segment lost 6 bases and the J segment 4 bases; nucleotides outside the gene matches: 7. The CDR3 loop spans 14 amino acids. CDR3 sequence (DNA): TGTGCCAGCAGCCCACTCCGGGAGGCAGATACGCAGTATTTT. This sequence encodes CASSPLREADTQYF.

Turning to this clonotype: A much larger clone differs from this one at a single base, so this may be a read error. The chain couples TRBV6-2 or TRBV6-3 to TRBJ2-7; D might be TRBD2 (6 bases). Germline values: CDR1 MNHEY, CDR2 SVGEGT. Trimming removed 7 bases at V and 2 bases at J, with 18 bases between. This CDR3 is built from 15 residues. CDR3: CASTIGGKATYEQYF. The DNA for the CDR3 is TGTGCCAGCACCATTGGGGGGAAGGCTACCTACGAGCAGTACTTC.

V usage is TRBV5-1 and J usage is TRBJ2-7; the match to TRBD1 covers 7 bases. The CDR3 is 18 amino acids. V was pared by 4 bases and J by 2 bases, with 18 bases of the junction left unmatched. From germline, CDR1 is SGHRS and CDR2 YFSETQ. This chain's CDR3 is CASSLGVQTGKFPYEQYF. Here the CDR3 DNA reads TGCGCCAGCAGCCTCGGGGTCCAGACAGGGAAATTCCCCTACGAGCAGTACTTC. Drawing the rest from reference TRBV5-1 and TRBJ2-7, the complete variable domain is KAGVTQTPRYLIKTRGQQVTLSCSPISGHRSVSWYQQTPGQGLQFLFEYFSETQRNKGNFPGRFSGRQFSNSRSEMNVSTLELGDSALYLCASSLGVQTGKFPYEQYFGPGTRLTVT.

The DNA of the CDR3 is TGTGCCAGCAGTGAAGCGGCTCAACGTGAAGCTTTCTTT. Its translation is CASSEAAQREAFF. The rearrangement links TRBV25-1 to TRBJ1-1; no definite D call. CDR3 size: 13 residues. Germline assignment: CDR1 MGHDK and CDR2 SYGVNS. V lost 2 bases and J lost 7, with 11 bases in between.

The CDR3 region has the DNA TGTGCCGCCGCGGGGCTAGATAATTCACCCCTCCACTTT. Translation: CAAAGLDNSPLHF. The J gene is TRBJ1-6, the V gene TRBV27, with D possibly being TRBD1 (5 bases). Per the germline V gene, CDR1 is MNHEY and CDR2 is SMNVEV (reference sequence). V was pared by 11 bases and J by 5 bases, with 13 bases between. The CDR3 is 13 residues long.

This clonotype has a count of ten or more. V usage is TRBV2 and J usage is TRBJ2-7; 8 bases fit TRBD2. The CDR3 loop spans 14 amino acids. Germline V CDR1 and CDR2: SNHLY, FYNNEI. V trimming: 6 bases; J trimming: 0 bases; junction bases outside the gene matches: 4. The CDR3 bases are TGTGCCAGCAGGGTAGCGGGGAGCTCCTACGAGCAGTACTTC. It codes for CASRVAGSSYEQYF.

This chain connects TRBV2 to TRBJ2-5; perhaps TRBD2 as D (5 bases). This CDR3 is built from 16 residues. Per the germline V gene, CDR1 is SNHLY and CDR2 is FYNNEI. V gave up 6 bases and J gave up 3 bases, with 20 bases separating them. The CDR3, as DNA: TGTGCCAGCAGCCAGCAACAAGGGCACGGGGAAGAGACCCAGTACTTC. Protein sequence: CASSQQQGHGEETQYF.